This T cell receptor (beta chain) comes out of a study of chemoradiotherapy in HPV16-positive cancers. Repeated repertoire sampling spanned the course of chemoradiotherapy. V lost 5 bases and J 5 bases, leaving 16 bases between the germline ends. CDR1 is MNHEY and CDR2 is SMNVEV in the germline V gene (reference sequence). The CDR3 has 14 residues. Method: immunoSEQ multiplex PCR; TCRdb's copy keeps in-frame clones and lacks some. The sample records 16,000 or so clones, around 80% being singletons. This chain links TRBV27 with TRBJ2-7; TRBD1 is a possible D gene (5 bases). This TCR derives from a human donor with HPV-associated anogenital cancer. This material was obtained from a patient who underwent chemoradiotherapy. DNA for the CDR3: TGTGCCAGCAGTAGTAGGGGTGTTTGGGACGAGCAGTACTTC. Translating it yields CASSSRGVWDEQYF.